Presented here are 8 T cell receptor beta chains from one specimen sequenced in a study of T-cell reconstitution after alpha-beta-depleted transplantation in children. Construction of the TCRbeta library involved unique molecular identifiers. TCRdb processed the PCR reads anew with MiXCR; each CDR3 protein has one entry. The sample records around 410,000 distinct CDR3 sequences, 11% being singletons. The source was PBMCs from the stem cell graft donor, collected from the stem cell graft. The receptor set was obtained from a human donor who donated a stem cell graft to a child with acute myeloid leukemia.

This chain joins TRBV12-3 or TRBV12-4 and TRBJ2-1; 7 bases line up with TRBD2. CDR3 length: 15 residues. V was pared by 5 bases and J by 8 bases, with 12 bases of the junction left unmatched. CDR3 loop: CASSPSGASGDEQFF. The CDR3 DNA reads TGTGCCAGCAGTCCCAGCGGGGCTTCCGGAGATGAGCAGTTCTTC.

This clonotype was found many times. The genes are TRBV7-8 and TRBJ1-4, with D possibly TRBD1 on 5 matching bases. CDR3 size: 16 residues. The germline V gene has CDR1 SGHVS and CDR2 FQNEAQ. Trimming took off 0 bases at V and 5 bases at J, with 13 bases between the two ends. CDR3 nucleotide sequence: TGTGCCAGCAGCTTAGCGACGACAGAGTTCAATGAAAAACTGTTTTTT. It is translated as CASSLATTEFNEKLFF.

This clonotype was detected ten times or more. The chain combines TRBV4-1 with TRBJ1-2; TRBD1 matches at 8 bases. After removal of 5 bases from V and 4 bases from J, the junction contained 6 bases not matched to a gene. The CDR3 is 14 amino acids. Germline assignment: CDR1 MGHRA and CDR2 YSYEKL. CDR3 amino acids: CASSNRQGSYGYTF. The CDR3 DNA is TGCGCCAGCAGCAACCGACAGGGGAGCTATGGCTACACCTTC.

This clonotype was seen ten or more times. This chain connects TRBV25-1 to TRBJ2-1, with 11 positions matching TRBD1. CDR1 is MGHDK, CDR2 SYGVNS, per germline. J gave up 8 bases and V 8 bases, and 5 bases lay outside the gene matches. The length of the CDR3 is 13 residues. The CDR3 DNA is TGTGCCAGCTACGGACAGGGGGCCGATGAGCAGTTCTTC. Its protein product is CASYGQGADEQFF. The full variable domain, its missing parts supplied by reference TRBV25-1 and TRBJ2-1, is EADIYQTPRYLVIGTGKKITLECSQTMGHDKMYWYQQDPGMELHLIHYSYGVNSTEKGDLSSESTVSRIRTEHFPLTLESARPSHTSQYLCASYGQGADEQFFGPGTRLTVL.

This clonotype has just a few counts. The V and J genes are TRBV6-5 and TRBJ1-1, with a weak D call TRBD1 (5 bases). Germline assignment: CDR1 MNHEY and CDR2 SVGAGI. Trimming took 2 bases from V and 6 from J, leaving 16 bases between them. The CDR3 length is 15 residues. This CDR3 reads CASSYDTGWSAEAFF. CDR3 DNA: TGTGCCAGCAGTTACGATACAGGCTGGAGCGCTGAAGCTTTCTTT.

This clonotype was detected a few times. This chain connects TRBV5-1 to TRBJ1-4; TRBD1 is a possible D gene (5 bases). CDR1 and CDR2 (germline): SGHRS, YFSETQ. The V gene lost 7 bases and the J gene lost 3 bases, with 22 bases spanning the gap. This CDR3 is 17 amino acids long. CDR3 sequence (DNA): TGCGCCAGCCCCATCCGGGGGACCCCGGGAGCTAATGAAAAACTGTTTTTT. Amino acids: CASPIRGTPGANEKLFF.

There are a few counts of this clonotype. The chain is built from TRBV2 and TRBJ1-1; TRBD1 is a possible D gene (6 bases). The CDR3 spans 15 residues. V was cut by 1 base and J by 8 bases, with 17 bases left in between. Germline CDR1 reads SNHLY; CDR2 reads FYNNEI. The CDR3 loop is CASSEGLGTTNEAFF. Here the CDR3 DNA reads TGTGCCAGCAGTGAAGGTCTAGGGACAACAAACGAAGCTTTCTTT.

The count of this clonotype is one. The J gene is TRBJ2-3, the V gene TRBV30; no reliable D call. V was cut by 4 bases and J by 1 base, with 9 bases left in between. This CDR3 spans 13 amino acids. Germline CDR1 is GTSNPN and CDR2 is SVGIG (reference sequence). The CDR3 bases are TGTGCCTGGATGTTGGACGGCACAGATACGCAGTATTTT. Encoded protein: CAWMLDGTDTQYF.